These 5 T cell receptor beta chains were all obtained from the same sample, sequenced in a study of T cell responses to AZD1222 COVID-19 vaccine. TCRdb's table, derived via immunoSEQ multiplex PCR, lists solely in-frame clones and lacks some. The repertoire holds some 130,000 clones, with around 90% as singletons. This specimen consisted of peripheral blood, obtained 28 days after the second AZD1222 dose. The receptors stem from an adult who received the AZD1222 COVID-19 vaccine.

The chain is built from TRBV19 and TRBJ1-5; 11 bases are shared with TRBD1. V lost 9 bases and J lost 3; bases outside the gene matches: 22. Germline CDR1 LNHDA, CDR2 SQIVND (reference sequence). The CDR3 loop spans 20 amino acids. CDR3 region: CASNSRPGTGGSYDNQPQHF. The CDR3 DNA sequence: TGTGCCAGCAACTCTCGACCCGGGACAGGGGGTTCATATGACAATCAGCCCCAGCATTTT.

The V and J genes are TRBV9 and TRBJ2-3, with TRBD1 matching over 12 bases. Germline lookup yields CDR1 SGDLS and CDR2 YYNGEE. This CDR3 is 19 amino acids long. J was trimmed by 2 bases and V by 3 bases; bases with no gene match: 13. CDR3 coding DNA: TGTGCCAGCAGCGGAGGGGTGGGGACAGGGGGCATCCCCACAGATACGCAGTATTTT. It is translated as CASSGGVGTGGIPTDTQYF.

The chain employs TRBV19 and TRBJ2-5; the D gene is possibly TRBD2 (6 bases). The CDR3 is made up of 16 amino acids. Trimming cost V 8 bases and J 5 bases, with 24 bases left between them. CDR1 and CDR2 from the germline V gene are LNHDA and SQIVND (reference sequence). For the CDR3, the DNA is TGTGCCAGTTCCCCCGGGGTCCGACTAGGGCTGGAGACCCAGTACTTC. This translates into CASSPGVRLGLETQYF.

This clone came up a few times. The rearrangement uses TRBV7-8 and TRBJ2-2, with 8 bases that match TRBD2. Trimming cost V 5 bases and J 1 base; bases outside gene matches: 6. This CDR3 is built from 16 residues. CDR1 and CDR2 from the germline V gene are SGHVS and FQNEAQ. The CDR3 spells CASSQSGSRNTGELFF. The CDR3, as DNA: TGTGCCAGCAGCCAGAGCGGGAGCCGGAACACCGGGGAGCTGTTTTTT.

V is TRBV21-1 and J is TRBJ2-3; no check of the table's D call, TRBD1, against the DNA was made. TRBV21-1 is recorded as a pseudogene. The CDR3 has 13 residues. This CDR3 is CASGTDEADTQYF. CDR3 DNA sequence: TGTGCCAGCGGGACAGACGAGGCAGATACGCAGTATTTT.